These 12 T cell receptor beta chains were all obtained from the same sample, sequenced in a study of blood T cells in healthy people across ages. Alongside a J-beta primer mix, a sample-barcoded 5' primer served in a second PCR lasting about 7 to 12 cycles. TCRdb analysed the 5' RACE reads with MiXCR anew, one entry per CDR3 protein. The sample shows hundreds of thousands of distinct CDR3 sequences, less than 25% of them seen only once. The sample also formed part of further work on T cells of mothers and their children.

Material for sequencing was blood. All receptors come from a boy between 10 and 17 years old in good health.

A word on this clonotype: Germline and junction disagree at one end, which may indicate a read error. The chain couples TRBV5-1 to TRBJ1-1; TRBD1 matches at 8 bases. The CDR3 is 13 residues long. Germline V gives CDR1 SGHRS, CDR2 YFSETQ. The CDR3 region is CASSLMGGQEALF. CDR3 sequence (DNA): TGCGCCAGCAGCTTGATGGGGGGACAGGAAGCTCTCTTT.

The chain couples TRBV7-3 to TRBJ1-1; D is unclear. CDR1 and CDR2 from the germline V gene are SGHTA and FQGTGA. The CDR3 runs 14 residues. Trimming cost V 1 base and J 4 bases, with 10 bases left between them. CDR3 residues: CASSLMPRVTEAFF. In DNA form, the CDR3 reads TGTGCCAGCAGCTTAATGCCGAGGGTCACTGAAGCTTTCTTT.

This chain uses TRBV6-5 with TRBJ2-7; a weak D match, TRBD2 (5 bases). CDR3 size: 14 residues. Trimming took 0 bases from V and 5 from J, leaving 11 bases between them. Per the germline V gene, CDR1 is MNHEY and CDR2 is SVGAGI. The CDR3 protein is CASSYSRTGNEQYF. CDR3 nucleotide sequence: TGTGCCAGCAGTTACTCGAGGACGGGGAACGAGCAGTACTTC.

With respect to this clonotype: At one of its ends the junction is not consistent with the germline gene, which may arise from a read error. This chain connects TRBV5-1 to TRBJ2-7; 8 nucleotides align to TRBD2. The CDR3 has 16 residues. Germline values: CDR1 SGHRS, CDR2 YFSETQ. CDR3 sequence (DNA): TGCGCCAGCAGCTTGGATACTAGCGGATCCTACAATGAGCGGTTCTTC. This encodes CASSLDTSGSYNERFF.

This rearrangement joins TRBV7-9 to TRBJ2-7, with 7 bases fitting TRBD1. Looked up from germline, CDR1 is SEHNR and CDR2 is FQNEAQ (reference sequence). After removal of 4 bases from V and 2 bases from J, the junction contained 11 bases not matched to a gene. The CDR3 loop spans 16 amino acids. The CDR3 reads CASSSFSWDRPYEQYF. In DNA, the CDR3 is TGTGCCAGCAGCTCGTTCTCATGGGACAGACCCTACGAGCAGTACTTC. The variable domain in full, completed from reference TRBV7-9 and TRBJ2-7, reads DTGVSQNPRHKITKRGQNVTFRCDPISEHNRLYWYRQTLGQGPEFLTYFQNEAQLEKSRLLSDRFSAERPKGSFSTLEIQRTEQGDSAMYLCASSSFSWDRPYEQYFGPGTRLTVT.

This clonotype appeared a few times. This chain connects TRBV6-1 to TRBJ1-4; no reliable D call. V lost 3 bases to trimming and J lost 4 bases, with 12 bases between them. Germline V gene lookup returns CDR1 MNHNS and CDR2 SASEGT. The CDR3 is 15 residues long. Here the CDR3 reads CASSDGEDGNEKLFF. The CDR3 DNA follows: TGTGCCAGCAGTGATGGCGAGGACGGTAATGAAAAACTGTTTTTT.

The genes are TRBV5-5 and TRBJ1-6; the match to TRBD1 covers 7 bases. The V gene end was trimmed by 0 bases and the J gene end by 10 bases; junction bases not matched to a gene: 4. The CDR3 runs to 14 residues. Germline CDR1 reads SGHKS; CDR2 reads YYEKEE (reference sequence). The DNA for the CDR3 is TGTGCCAGCAGCTTGGGACAGGGCACCTCACCCCTCCACTTT. It is translated as CASSLGQGTSPLHF.

The rearrangement uses TRBV5-1 and TRBJ2-7, with 7 bases matching TRBD1. This CDR3 contains 14 residues. The germline V gene encodes CDR1 SGHRS and CDR2 YFSETQ. Trimming at V came to 1 base and at J to 3 bases, leaving 4 bases not matched to a gene. The CDR3 nucleotides read TGCGCCAGCAGCTTGAGTACAGGGGTCTACGAGCAGTACTTC. Amino acid sequence: CASSLSTGVYEQYF.

The rearrangement joins TRBV9 to TRBJ1-5; D is ambiguous. This CDR3 is 15 amino acids long. CDR1 and CDR2 (germline): SGDLS, YYNGEE. V lost 0 bases and J lost 0, with 7 bases in between. CDR3 amino acids: CASSVGVVSNQPQHF. In DNA, the CDR3 is TGTGCCAGCAGCGTAGGAGTGGTTAGCAATCAGCCCCAGCATTTT.

The chain joins TRBV28 to TRBJ2-5; 8 nucleotides match TRBD2. The J call may be in error: the DNA end matches TRBJ2-1 better. The CDR3 is 15 residues long. Germline V gene data show CDR1 as MDHEN and CDR2 as SYDVKM. The CDR3 DNA is TGTGCCAGCAGTTTAGGTCCAGCGGGAGATAATGAGCAGTTCTTC. Protein sequence: CASSLGPAGDNEQFF.

The rearrangement uses TRBV28 and TRBJ2-5; a possible D gene is TRBD1 (6 bases). Germline V lookup: CDR1 MDHEN, CDR2 SYDVKM. Trimming pared 5 bases from V and 1 base from J, leaving 14 bases between. The CDR3 length is 15 residues. This chain's CDR3 is CASSPQGMIQETQYF. DNA of the CDR3: TGTGCCAGCAGTCCCCAGGGGATGATCCAAGAGACCCAGTACTTC.

The V call is TRBV27, the J call TRBJ1-2; 12 nucleotides match TRBD1. This CDR3 has 18 residues. CDR1 and CDR2 from the germline V gene are MNHEY and SMNVEV (reference sequence). V shed 6 bases, J shed 4 bases, and the junction held 15 bases outside the gene matches. The CDR3 protein is CASSGTGTGGVLRYGYTF. The CDR3 DNA sequence: TGTGCCAGCAGCGGCACCGGGACAGGGGGCGTACTTCGCTATGGCTACACCTTC.